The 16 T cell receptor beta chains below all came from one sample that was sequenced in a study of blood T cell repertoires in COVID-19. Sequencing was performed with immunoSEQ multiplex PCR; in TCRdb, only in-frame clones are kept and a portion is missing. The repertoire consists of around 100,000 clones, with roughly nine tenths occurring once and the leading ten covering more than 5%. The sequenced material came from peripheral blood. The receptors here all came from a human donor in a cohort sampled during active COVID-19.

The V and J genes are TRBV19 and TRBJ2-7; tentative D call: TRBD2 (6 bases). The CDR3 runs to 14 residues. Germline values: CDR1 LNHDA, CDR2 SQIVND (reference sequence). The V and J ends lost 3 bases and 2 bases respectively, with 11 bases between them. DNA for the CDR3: TGTGCCAGTAGTATGAATAGCGGAGCCTACGAGCAGTACTTC. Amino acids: CASSMNSGAYEQYF.

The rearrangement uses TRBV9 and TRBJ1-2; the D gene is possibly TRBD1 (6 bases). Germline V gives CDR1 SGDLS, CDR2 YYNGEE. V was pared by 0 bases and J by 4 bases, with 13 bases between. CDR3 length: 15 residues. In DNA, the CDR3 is TGTGCCAGCAGCGTAGAAGGACAGACAGTCTATGGCTACACCTTC. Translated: CASSVEGQTVYGYTF.

Here the CDR3 DNA reads TGCGCCAGCAGCTCATCCTTTGGAGGGCGGCAGGAGCAGTACTTC. This encodes CASSSSFGGRQEQYF. V is TRBV5-1 and J is TRBJ2-7; D might be TRBD2 (6 bases). V lost 3 bases and J 7 bases, leaving 20 bases between the germline ends. Germline V gene data show CDR1 as SGHRS and CDR2 as YFSETQ. This CDR3 has 15 residues.

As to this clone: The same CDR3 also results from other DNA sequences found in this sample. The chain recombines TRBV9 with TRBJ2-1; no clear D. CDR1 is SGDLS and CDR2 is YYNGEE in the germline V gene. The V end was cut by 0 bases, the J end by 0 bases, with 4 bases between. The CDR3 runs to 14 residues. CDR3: CASSVASSYNEQFF. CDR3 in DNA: TGTGCCAGCAGCGTAGCTAGCTCCTACAATGAGCAGTTCTTC. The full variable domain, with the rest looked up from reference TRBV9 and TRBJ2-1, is DSGVTQTPKHLITATGQRVTLRCSPRSGDLSVYWYQQSLDQGLQFLIQYYNGEERAKGNILERFSAQQFPDLHSELNLSSLELGDSALYFCASSVASSYNEQFFGPGTRLTVL.

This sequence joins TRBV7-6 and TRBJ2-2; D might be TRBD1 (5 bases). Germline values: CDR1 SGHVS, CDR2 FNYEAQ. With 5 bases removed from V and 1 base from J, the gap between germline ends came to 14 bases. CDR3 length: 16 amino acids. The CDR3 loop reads CASSAFLTGNTGELFF. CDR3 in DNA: TGTGCCAGCAGCGCCTTTCTAACAGGGAACACCGGGGAGCTGTTTTTT. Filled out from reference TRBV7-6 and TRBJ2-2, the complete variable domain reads GAGVSQSPRYKVTKRGQDVALRCDPISGHVSLYWYRQALGQGPEFLTYFNYEAQQDKSGLPNDRFSAERPEGSISTLTIQRTEQRDSAMYRCASSAFLTGNTGELFFGEGSRLTVL.

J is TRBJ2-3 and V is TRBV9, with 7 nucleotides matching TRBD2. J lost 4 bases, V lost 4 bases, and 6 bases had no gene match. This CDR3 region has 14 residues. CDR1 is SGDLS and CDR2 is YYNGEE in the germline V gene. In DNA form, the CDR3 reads TGTGCCAGCAGCTCCGCGGGAGACTCAGATACGCAGTATTTT. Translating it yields CASSSAGDSDTQYF.

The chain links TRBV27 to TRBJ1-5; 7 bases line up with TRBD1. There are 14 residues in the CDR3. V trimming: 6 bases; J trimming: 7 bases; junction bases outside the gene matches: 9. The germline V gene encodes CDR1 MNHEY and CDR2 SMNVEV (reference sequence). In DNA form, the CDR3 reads TGTGCCAGCAGCCTTAGACAGGGAAAACAGCCCCAGCATTTT. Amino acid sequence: CASSLRQGKQPQHF.

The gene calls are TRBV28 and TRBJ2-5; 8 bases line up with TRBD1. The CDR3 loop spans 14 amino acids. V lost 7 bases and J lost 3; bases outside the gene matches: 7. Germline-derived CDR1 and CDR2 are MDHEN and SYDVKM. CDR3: CASNGQGFKETQYF. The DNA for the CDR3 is TGTGCCAGCAACGGACAGGGCTTTAAAGAGACCCAGTACTTC. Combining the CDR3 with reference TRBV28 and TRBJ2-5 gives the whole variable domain DVKVTQSSRYLVKRTGEKVFLECVQDMDHENMFWYRQDPGLGLRLIYFSYDVKMKEKGDIPEGYSVSREKKERFSLILESASTNQTSMYLCASNGQGFKETQYFGPGTRLLVL.

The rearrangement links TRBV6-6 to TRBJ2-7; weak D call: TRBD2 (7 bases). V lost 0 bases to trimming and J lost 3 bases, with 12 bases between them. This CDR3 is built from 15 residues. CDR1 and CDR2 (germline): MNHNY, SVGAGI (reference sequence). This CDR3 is CASSYSRGAGYEQYF. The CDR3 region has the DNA TGTGCCAGCAGTTACTCCCGGGGGGCGGGCTACGAGCAGTACTTC.

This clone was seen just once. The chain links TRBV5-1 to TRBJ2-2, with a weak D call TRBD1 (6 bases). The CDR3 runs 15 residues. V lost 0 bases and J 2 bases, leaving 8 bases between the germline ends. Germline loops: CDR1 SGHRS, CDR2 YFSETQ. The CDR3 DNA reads TGCGCCAGCAGCTTGGCAGGGGACAACACCGGGGAGCTGTTTTTT. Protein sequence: CASSLAGDNTGELFF. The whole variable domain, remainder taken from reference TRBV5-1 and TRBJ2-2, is KAGVTQTPRYLIKTRGQQVTLSCSPISGHRSVSWYQQTPGQGLQFLFEYFSETQRNKGNFPGRFSGRQFSNSRSEMNVSTLELGDSALYLCASSLAGDNTGELFFGEGSRLTVL.

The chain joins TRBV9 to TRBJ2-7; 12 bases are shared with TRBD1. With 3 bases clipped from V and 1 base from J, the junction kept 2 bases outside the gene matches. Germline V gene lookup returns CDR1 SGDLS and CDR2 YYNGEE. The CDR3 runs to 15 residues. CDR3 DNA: TGTGCCAGCAGCGAGGGACAGGGGGCTTCCTACGAGCAGTACTTC. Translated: CASSEGQGASYEQYF.

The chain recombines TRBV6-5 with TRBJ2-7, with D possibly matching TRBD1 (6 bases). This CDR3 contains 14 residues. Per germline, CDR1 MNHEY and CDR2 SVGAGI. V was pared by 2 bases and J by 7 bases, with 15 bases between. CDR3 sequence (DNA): TGTGCCAGCAGTTACAGGGGGTCAAATTGGGAGCAGTACTTC. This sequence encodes CASSYRGSNWEQYF.

The CDR3 region is CASSSQVFSGNTIYF. The CDR3 DNA is TGTGCCAGCAGCTCACAGGTCTTCTCTGGAAACACCATATATTTT. The chain has TRBV7-9 and TRBJ1-3; D is perhaps TRBD1 (5 bases). Germline V gives CDR1 SEHNR, CDR2 FQNEAQ (reference sequence). V lost 4 bases to trimming and J lost 0 bases, with 10 bases between them. CDR3 length: 15 residues.

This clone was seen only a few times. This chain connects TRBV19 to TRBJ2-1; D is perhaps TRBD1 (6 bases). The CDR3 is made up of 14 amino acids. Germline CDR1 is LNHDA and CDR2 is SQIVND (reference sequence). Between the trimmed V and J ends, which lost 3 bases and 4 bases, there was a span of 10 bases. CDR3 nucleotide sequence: TGTGCCAGTAGTATTGGGGGCGGGTACAATGAGCAGTTCTTC. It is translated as CASSIGGGYNEQFF.

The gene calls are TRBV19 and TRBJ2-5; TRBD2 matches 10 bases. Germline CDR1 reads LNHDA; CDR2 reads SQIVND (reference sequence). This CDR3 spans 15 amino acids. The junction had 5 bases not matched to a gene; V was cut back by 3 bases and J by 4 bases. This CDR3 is CASSMPAGGRETQYF. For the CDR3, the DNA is TGTGCCAGTAGTATGCCAGCGGGGGGGCGAGAGACCCAGTACTTC.

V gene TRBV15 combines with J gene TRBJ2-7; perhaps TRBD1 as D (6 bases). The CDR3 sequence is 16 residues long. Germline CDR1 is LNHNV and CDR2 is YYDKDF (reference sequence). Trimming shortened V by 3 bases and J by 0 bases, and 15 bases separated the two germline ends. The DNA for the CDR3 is TGTGCCACCAGCAGTGGGAAGGGGGTAAGCTCCTACGAGCAGTACTTC. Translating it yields CATSSGKGVSSYEQYF.